The 10 T cell receptor beta chains given below trace back to one sample, sequenced in a study of blood T cell repertoires in COVID-19. Measured with immunoSEQ multiplex PCR; TCRdb has only the in-frame clones, and not every one. The sample yields 250,000 to 350,000 clones, 80% to 90% seen once. What was sequenced was peripheral blood. All receptors derive from a man aged 18 to 35 who had recovered from COVID-19.

This chain joins TRBV27 and TRBJ2-3, with 10 bases fitting TRBD2. Trimming removed 2 bases from V and 1 base from J; junction bases left unmatched: 3. The germline V gene encodes CDR1 MNHEY and CDR2 SMNVEV (reference sequence). The CDR3 is 16 amino acids. The DNA of the CDR3 is TGTGCCAGCAGTTTAGTGCTAGCGGGGGGCACAGATACGCAGTATTTT. This encodes CASSLVLAGGTDTQYF.

This clone was recorded a few times. V usage is TRBV5-1 and J usage is TRBJ1-1; tentatively, D is TRBD1 (5 bases). This CDR3 region has 16 residues. V gave up 4 bases and J gave up 0 bases, with 16 bases separating them. Germline CDR1 and CDR2: SGHRS and YFSETQ. The CDR3 nucleotides read TGCGCCAGCAGCCCGCGACAGATGGAGATGAACACTGAAGCTTTCTTT. The encoded protein is CASSPRQMEMNTEAFF.

The CDR3 DNA is TGTGCCAGCAGCTTAGGACGGGAGCTCAATGAGCAGTTCTTC. The encoded protein is CASSLGRELNEQFF. The chain uses TRBV7-3 and TRBJ2-1; D might be TRBD2 (6 bases). This CDR3 is built from 14 residues. V was shortened by 2 bases and J by 6 bases, with 11 bases between the two germline ends. CDR1 SGHTA and CDR2 FQGTGA come from the germline V gene.

This chain connects TRBV7-3 to TRBJ2-1; no reliable D call. The CDR3 runs 14 residues. Trimming took off 5 bases at V and 9 bases at J, with 17 bases between the two ends. Per germline, CDR1 SGHTA and CDR2 FQGTGA. CDR3 protein: CASSLESSSGEQFF. The CDR3 DNA sequence: TGTGCCAGCAGCCTAGAGAGTAGTTCGGGTGAGCAGTTCTTC. The full variable domain, completed using reference TRBV7-3 and TRBJ2-1, is GAGVSQTPSNKVTEKGKYVELRCDPISGHTALYWYRQSLGQGPEFLIYFQGTGAADDSGLPNDRFFAVRPEGSVSTLKIQRTERGDSAVYLCASSLESSSGEQFFGPGTRLTVL.

The chain links TRBV5-1 to TRBJ2-7; 10 bases line up with TRBD2. In germline, CDR1 is SGHRS, CDR2 YFSETQ. The CDR3 has 15 amino acids. The V gene end was trimmed by 4 bases and the J gene end by 0 bases; junction bases not matched to a gene: 4. CDR3 in amino acids: CASSETSGASYEQYF. In DNA, the CDR3 is TGCGCCAGCAGCGAAACTAGCGGGGCCTCCTACGAGCAGTACTTC.

V and J are TRBV6-5 and TRBJ1-6; TRBD1 is a possible D gene (5 bases). CDR3 length: 13 amino acids. The V gene's germline CDR1 is MNHEY and CDR2 SVGAGI. V gave up 6 bases and J gave up 7 bases, with 10 bases separating them. The CDR3: CASSPDRNSPLHF. In nucleotides, the CDR3 is TGTGCCAGCAGCCCCGACAGAAATTCACCCCTCCACTTT.

The chain has TRBV6-1 and TRBJ2-1; D is unresolved. This CDR3 spans 15 amino acids. Trimming took off 2 bases at V and 0 bases at J, with 8 bases between the two ends. The germline CDR1 and CDR2 sequences are MNHNS and SASEGT. The CDR3 DNA follows: TGTGCCAGCAGTGAAAATTACGGCTCCTACAATGAGCAGTTCTTC. Its translation is CASSENYGSYNEQFF.

The chain has TRBV4-1 and TRBJ2-7, with a tentative D call TRBD1 (5 bases). In germline, CDR1 is MGHRA, CDR2 YSYEKL. This CDR3 contains 15 residues. V gave up 1 base and J gave up 2 bases, with 12 bases separating them. The CDR3 loop reads CASSQVERGPYEQYF. CDR3 in DNA: TGCGCCAGCAGCCAAGTTGAAAGGGGTCCCTACGAGCAGTACTTC.

The genes are TRBV11-3 and TRBJ2-2; TRBD1 matches at 7 bases. Per germline, CDR1 SGHNT and CDR2 YENEEA. Losses at the gene ends were 5 bases for V and 7 bases for J; bases not matched to a gene: 7. CDR3 length equals 14 residues. The CDR3 loop reads CASSPRQGIGELFF. The CDR3 DNA reads TGTGCCAGCAGCCCGCGACAGGGAATCGGGGAGCTGTTTTTT.

This clone was observed a handful of times. The V and J genes are TRBV4-1 and TRBJ1-1; no clear D gene. The germline CDR1 and CDR2 sequences are MGHRA and YSYEKL. The CDR3 contains 13 residues. The V end was cut by 1 base, the J end by 6 bases, with 9 bases between. The CDR3 sequence is CASSQVETAEAFF. In DNA form, the CDR3 reads TGCGCCAGCAGCCAAGTGGAGACTGCTGAAGCTTTCTTT.